These 14 T cell receptor beta chains originate from one sample sequenced in a study of cytomegalovirus exposure and HLA in healthy donors. PCR primers comprised 60 Vbeta and 13 Jbeta primers. The table came from immunoSEQ multiplex PCR; TCRdb's copy has only in-frame clones and leaves some out. The data show about 130,000 clones, approximately 80% seen once. The sequenced sample consisted of PBMCs. All receptors derive from a male donor in good health and CMV-seropositive.

A few counts support this clone. The rearrangement links TRBV9 to TRBJ2-2; D not certain. CDR1 is SGDLS and CDR2 is YYNGEE in the germline V gene. Trimming left V 0 bases short and J 6 bases short, with 9 bases between. The CDR3 runs 14 residues. For the CDR3, the DNA is TGTGCCAGCAGCGTAGCAGACATTCCCGGGGAGCTGTTTTTT. This encodes CASSVADIPGELFF.

As concerns this clone: At one end, the junction sequence differs from germline, possibly due to a read error. This chain connects TRBV7-7 to TRBJ2-7; no clear D. The germline V gene encodes CDR1 SSHAT and CDR2 FNYEAQ (reference sequence). The CDR3 length is 13 residues. DNA of the CDR3: TGTGCTAGCAGCATAACAGCTGACTACGAGCAGTACTTC. Translating it yields CASSITADYEQYF.

The chain joins TRBV28 to TRBJ2-1, with TRBD2 matching over 8 bases. Unmatched junction bases numbered 7, after V lost 6 bases and J lost 3 bases. Germline assignment: CDR1 MDHEN and CDR2 SYDVKM. CDR3 size: 15 residues. The CDR3 protein is CASSPLADLYNEQFF. The CDR3 bases are TGTGCCAGCAGCCCACTAGCGGACCTCTACAATGAGCAGTTCTTC.

The V call is TRBV9, the J call TRBJ2-7; 8 bases are a match to TRBD1. V shed 0 bases, J shed 2 bases, and the junction held 7 bases outside the gene matches. Germline-derived CDR1 and CDR2 are SGDLS and YYNGEE. The CDR3 contains 16 residues. The CDR3 bases are TGTGCCAGCAGCGTAGGTAGGGGACAGGACCCCTACGAGCAGTACTTC. Translation gives CASSVGRGQDPYEQYF.

The V call is TRBV7-9, the J call TRBJ2-2, with 9 bases identical to TRBD1. Per the germline V gene, CDR1 is SEHNR and CDR2 is FQNEAQ (reference sequence). V was pared by 6 bases and J by 0 bases, with 2 bases of the junction left unmatched. This CDR3 has 15 residues. The CDR3 loop is CASRTGGTNTGELFF. CDR3 coding DNA: TGTGCCAGCAGGACAGGGGGGACGAACACCGGGGAGCTGTTTTTT.

This clone was seen a single time. For the CDR3, the DNA is TGTGCCAGCAGCTCGACAGGATCGCACACTGAAGCTTTCTTT. It yields the protein CASSSTGSHTEAFF. The V call is TRBV7-3, the J call TRBJ1-1; TRBD1 is a possible D gene (6 bases). Between the trimmed V and J ends, which lost 4 bases and 3 bases, there was a span of 12 bases. Germline V gene data show CDR1 as SGHTA and CDR2 as FQGTGA. There are 14 residues in the CDR3.

This clone was recorded only once. CDR3 sequence reads: CASSSALAGGPPDTQYF. CDR3 nucleotide sequence: TGTGCCAGCAGCTCTGCCTTAGCGGGAGGGCCCCCAGATACGCAGTATTTT. The genes are TRBV5-6 and TRBJ2-3; 11 bases match TRBD2. The germline V gene has CDR1 SGHDT and CDR2 YYEEEE. V was pared by 3 bases and J by 4 bases, with 10 bases of the junction left unmatched. The CDR3 has 17 amino acids.

This rearrangement joins TRBV28 to TRBJ2-5, with TRBD2 identical over 9 bases. The CDR3 sequence is 16 residues long. V gave up 5 bases and J gave up 4 bases; unmatched junction bases: 11. Germline-derived CDR1 and CDR2 are MDHEN and SYDVKM. CDR3 residues: CASSEGGRVGRETQYF. CDR3 coding DNA: TGTGCCAGCAGTGAAGGCGGGAGGGTGGGGCGAGAGACCCAGTACTTC.

This chain connects TRBV10-3 to TRBJ1-2; D is possibly TRBD1 (5 bases). The V end was cut by 2 bases, the J end by 2 bases, with 15 bases between. CDR1 and CDR2 from the germline V gene are ENHRY and SYGVKD. This CDR3 contains 16 residues. CDR3 in DNA: TGTGCCATCAGTGAGGTTTCCGAGACAGACAACTATGGCTACACCTTC. Translating gives CAISEVSETDNYGYTF.

This clone was counted once. The chain recombines TRBV12-5 with TRBJ2-1, with 8 bases that match TRBD2. V lost 1 base, J lost 14 bases, and 4 bases stayed unmatched. The CDR3 runs to 12 residues. The germline CDR1 and CDR2 sequences are LGHNT and FRNRAP. CDR3 sequence (DNA): TGTGCTAGTGGTTTGGCTAGCGGGTCGAAGTTCTTC. Encoded protein: CASGLASGSKFF.

The chain has TRBV11-3 and TRBJ2-3; 7 positions agree with TRBD2. The CDR3 sequence is 15 residues long. With V trimmed by 5 bases and J by 0 bases, 5 bases remained unmatched. From germline, CDR1 is SGHNT and CDR2 YENEEA. This chain's CDR3 is CASSIGGGSTDTQYF. CDR3 in DNA: TGTGCCAGCAGCATTGGGGGGGGGAGCACAGATACGCAGTATTTT.

This clone came up a few times. The chain carries TRBV11-3 and TRBJ2-6; D perhaps matches TRBD2 (7 bases). The CDR3 spans 18 residues. The germline V gene has CDR1 SGHNT and CDR2 YENEEA. The V end was cut by 5 bases, the J end by 0 bases, with 17 bases between. As DNA, the CDR3 is TGTGCCAGCAGCCGGAGGGCGGGGGCCCGCTCTGGGGCCAACGTCCTGACTTTC. Its protein product is CASSRRAGARSGANVLTF.

This clone was seen a handful of times. This chain connects TRBV5-1 to TRBJ2-7; 8 nucleotides line up with TRBD2. Germline V gene data show CDR1 as SGHRS and CDR2 as YFSETQ. V lost 4 bases and J lost 0; bases outside the gene matches: 6. This CDR3 is 15 amino acids long. Here the CDR3 DNA reads TGCGCCAGCAGCCTCTCGGGGGGGAGCTCCTACGAGCAGTACTTC. As protein: CASSLSGGSSYEQYF.

The genes are TRBV15 and TRBJ2-2; 7 bases are shared with TRBD2. CDR1 is LNHNV, CDR2 YYDKDF, per germline (reference sequence). Unmatched junction bases numbered 15, after V lost 5 bases and J lost 3 bases. This CDR3 comprises 18 residues. CDR3 protein: CATSSPSGRATDTGELFF. The CDR3 nucleotides read TGTGCCACCAGCTCTCCGTCTGGGAGGGCCACGGACACCGGGGAGCTGTTTTTT.